A selection of T cell receptor beta chains follows, all from one sample in a study of Ad26.COV2.S vaccination and SARS-CoV-2 variants. TCRdb's copy holds only in-frame clones and misses some; the assay was immunoSEQ multiplex PCR. The repertoire holds roughly 300,000 clones, around 88% seen once, with 5% in the top ten. The sample here was peripheral blood, taken in a trial of Ad26.COV2.S vaccine versus placebo. These receptors were obtained from a person between 18 and 59 years old who received the Ad26.COV2.S COVID-19 vaccine or a placebo. CDR3s include the opening cysteine and the closing phenylalanine or tryptophan. The D gene is left open where the match is weak. Clone size is not always given. Where it is, it says once, few, many or a class for expanded clones.

TRBJ2-3	NA	TRBV13	NA	CASSLRRLIMVDTQYF	TGTGCCAGCAGCCTGCGGAGGCTCATTATGGTAGATACGCAGTATTTT
TRBJ2-3	TRBD2	TRBV11-3	NA	CASSFSSGSSTDTQYF	TGTGCCAGCAGCTTCTCTAGCGGGTCTAGCACAGATACGCAGTATTTT
TRBJ1-2	NA	TRBV6-6	few	CATRETGLSNGYTF	TGTGCCACCCGGGAAACAGGGTTGTCTAACGGCTACACCTTC
TRBJ2-1	NA	TRBV7-2	NA	CASSSYLGGYNEQFF	TGTGCCAGCAGCTCCTACTTGGGGGGATACAATGAGCAGTTCTTC
TRBJ2-1	TRBD2	TRBV11-2	NA	CASSGLAMWPEQFF	TGTGCCAGCAGCGGACTAGCGATGTGGCCTGAGCAGTTCTTC
TRBJ1-2	NA	TRBV5-4	once	CASSSPGLSYGYTF	TGTGCCAGCAGCTCCCCGGGACTTTCGTATGGCTACACCTTC
TRBJ1-1	TRBD1	TRBV19	NA	CASSDRGAEAFF	TGTGCCAGTAGTGACAGGGGGGCTGAAGCTTTCTTT
TRBJ2-5	NA	TRBV28	NA	CASRVSGETQYF	TGTGCCAGCAGGGTATCCGGGGAGACCCAGTACTTC
TRBJ1-5	TRBD1	TRBV28	few	CASSRTGTGGRGQPQHF	TGTGCCAGCAGTCGTACCGGGACAGGGGGGAGAGGGCAGCCCCAGCATTTT
TRBJ2-7	NA	TRBV15	NA	CATSTMGDNYEQYF	TGTGCCACCAGCACCATGGGGGATAACTACGAGCAGTACTTC
TRBJ2-7	NA	TRBV5-8	NA	CASSLAGGVVYEQYF	TGTGCCAGCAGCTTGGCCGGCGGGGTGGTCTACGAGCAGTACTTC
TRBJ1-5	TRBD1	TRBV28	once	CASSFQDRGFQPQHF	TGTGCCAGCAGTTTCCAAGACAGGGGTTTTCAGCCCCAGCATTTT
TRBJ1-3	NA	TRBV5-1	NA	CASSLEGPTKNTIYF	TGCGCCAGCAGCTTGGAGGGCCCTACAAAAAACACCATATATTTT
TRBJ1-1	NA	TRBV4-3	NA	CASSQDPGANTEAFF	TGCGCCAGCAGCCAAGATCCTGGGGCGAACACTGAAGCTTTCTTT
TRBJ2-6	TRBD2	TRBV6-2/TRBV6-3	NA	CASSPTVGGAGANVLTF	TGTGCCAGCAGTCCCACGGTCGGGGGGGCTGGGGCCAACGTCCTGACTTTC
TRBJ2-2	TRBD1	TRBV2	NA	CASKRQGLSTGELFF	TGTGCCAGCAAGCGACAGGGGCTGAGCACCGGGGAGCTGTTTTTT
TRBJ2-5	NA	TRBV21-1	NA	CASSKQEDTQETQYF	TGTGCCAGCAGCAAACAAGAGGATACCCAAGAGACCCAGTACTTC
TRBJ2-5	TRBD2	TRBV15	NA	CATSFRLAGQETQYF	TGTGCCACCAGCTTCCGACTAGCGGGCCAAGAGACCCAGTACTTC
TRBJ2-2	TRBD2	TRBV3-1/TRBV3-2	NA	CASSQDSLAGSTGELFF	TGTGCCAGCAGCCAAGATAGCCTAGCGGGAAGCACCGGGGAGCTGTTTTTT
TRBJ2-1	TRBD1	TRBV7-2	NA	CASSFGDRTYNEQFF	TGTGCCAGCAGCTTCGGGGACAGGACGTACAATGAGCAGTTCTTC
TRBJ2-1	TRBD2	TRBV19	NA	CASSMALPFQGGDNEQFF	TGTGCCAGTAGTATGGCCCTCCCGTTCCAGGGAGGGGACAATGAGCAGTTCTTC
TRBJ2-3	NA	TRBV7-9	NA	CASSLALVSTDTQYF	TGTGCCAGCAGCTTAGCGTTAGTCAGCACAGATACGCAGTATTTT
TRBJ1-3	NA	TRBV9	NA	CASSKGNTIYF	TGTGCCAGCAGTAAGGGAAACACCATATATTTT
TRBJ1-2	NA	TRBV30	NA	CAWSVLSRARGYTF	TGTGCCTGGAGTGTACTGTCCAGGGCGAGAGGCTACACCTTC
TRBJ2-1	TRBD2	TRBV10-3	NA	CAISESLAVPYNEQFF	TGTGCCATCAGTGAGTCACTAGCGGTCCCCTACAATGAGCAGTTCTTC
TRBJ2-7	NA	TRBV7-2	NA	CASSSIRFNYEQYF	TGTGCCAGCAGCTCGATCCGCTTCAATTACGAGCAGTACTTC
TRBJ2-1	TRBD2	TRBV6-5	NA	CASSPEREGFYEQFF	TGTGCCAGCAGTCCGGAGCGGGAGGGTTTCTATGAGCAGTTCTTC
TRBJ1-1	NA	TRBV7-2	NA	CASSLALVNTEAFF	TGTGCCAGCAGCTTAGCGCTTGTGAACACTGAAGCTTTCTTT
TRBJ2-1	TRBD1	TRBV15	NA	CATSRDADRGFNEQFF	TGTGCCACCAGCAGAGATGCGGACAGGGGTTTCAATGAGCAGTTCTTC
TRBJ1-5	TRBD1	TRBV7-9	NA	CASSGTGAGSNQPQHF	TGTGCCAGCAGCGGAACAGGGGCAGGTAGCAATCAGCCCCAGCATTTT
TRBJ2-3	TRBD2	TRBV7-2	NA	CASSFAGGFGDTQYF	TGTGCCAGCAGCTTTGCGGGGGGGTTTGGAGATACGCAGTATTTT
TRBJ2-7	NA	TRBV6-6	NA	CASSYSDRTVYEQYF	TGTGCCAGCAGTTACTCGGACAGAACCGTTTACGAGCAGTACTTC